This T cell receptor beta chain came from a study of cytomegalovirus exposure and HLA in healthy donors. For the study at large: Earlier, about 180 million T cells were analyzed, and about 100 million unique TCR beta sequences were found among them. Findings of the study overall: The records held CMV serostatus as the only immune exposure information. Sequencing likely generated an artifact that appeared as a cluster of highly shared sequence variants. The study designated about 180 TCR beta chains cytomegalovirus-associated.

Primers included in the PCR were 60 Vbeta and 13 Jbeta primers. Clones were read by immunoSEQ multiplex PCR, and TCRdb kept only the in-frame ones, dropping some. The data hold some 66,000 clones, with less than 80% observed a single time. The germline V gene encodes CDR1 SGDLS and CDR2 YYNGEE. This CDR3 is built from 15 residues. J was trimmed by 4 bases and V by 0 bases; bases with no gene match: 4. Concerning this clone: Its antigen remains unknown.

The rearrangement joins TRBV9 to TRBJ2-1, with 7 nucleotides matching TRBD2. This receptor was taken from a man in his sixties in good health and CMV-seropositive. Sequencing input: PBMCs. Here the CDR3 reads CASSVVGLEYNEQFF. The DNA for the CDR3 is TGTGCCAGCAGCGTAGTTGGACTAGAGTACAATGAGCAGTTCTTC.